Listed below are T cell receptor beta chains from one sample, sequenced in a study of blood T cell repertoires in COVID-19. The method was immunoSEQ multiplex PCR; TCRdb's version includes in-frame clones alone and lacks a portion of them. The sample includes about 140,000 clones, 75% to 90% of them seen just once. The specimen was peripheral blood. The receptor set was obtained from a man between 65 and 79 years old who had recovered from COVID-19. Both conserved end residues are part of each CDR3. A D gene is named only where the DNA matches it firmly. Clone size is not always given. Where it is, it says once, few, many or a class for expanded clones.

>-|TRBJ2-5|-|TRBV5-4
CASSLAGRGQETQYF
TGTGCCAGCAGCTTGGCCGGGCGGGGCCAAGAGACCCAGTACTTC
>-|TRBJ2-5|TRBD1|TRBV4-3
CASSQGTGWRETQYF
TGCGCCAGCAGCCAAGGGACAGGGTGGCGTGAGACCCAGTACTTC
>-|TRBJ2-2|-|TRBV15
CATRLGANTGELFF
TGTGCCACCAGATTAGGGGCCAACACCGGGGAGCTGTTTTTT
>-|TRBJ2-2|-|TRBV5-4
CASSRGGTGELFF
TGTGCCAGCAGCCGGGGAGGCACCGGGGAGCTGTTTTTT
>-|TRBJ1-4|-|TRBV18
CASSPTRSEKLFF
TGTGCCAGCTCACCGACACGAAGTGAAAAACTGTTTTTT
>-|TRBJ2-1|TRBD1|TRBV7-2
CASSLDSGTGGGEQFF
TGTGCCAGCAGCTTGGACTCCGGGACAGGGGGCGGTGAGCAGTTCTTC
>-|TRBJ1-1|-|TRBV12-5
CASTQDRNTEAFF
TGTGCTAGTACCCAAGACAGGAACACTGAAGCTTTCTTT
>-|TRBJ2-7|-|TRBV7-9
CASSLHVPQDEQYF
TGTGCCAGCAGCTTACATGTCCCTCAGGACGAGCAGTACTTC
>-|TRBJ1-1|-|TRBV7-2
CASSLSRVTEAFF
TGTGCCAGCAGCTTAAGCAGGGTCACTGAAGCTTTCTTT
>-|TRBJ2-7|TRBD1|TRBV5-6
CASSLGQGRNEQYF
TGTGCCAGCAGCTTGGGACAGGGGAGGAACGAGCAGTACTTC
>once|TRBJ1-1|TRBD1|TRBV12-3/TRBV12-4
CASSSQGAEAFF
TGTGCCAGCAGTTCACAGGGGGCCGAGGCTTTCTTT
>-|TRBJ2-3|-|TRBV15
CATSMFHTDTQYF
TGTGCCACCAGCATGTTTCACACAGATACGCAGTATTTT
>-|TRBJ1-2|TRBD1|TRBV15
CATSRTDREEGYTF
TGTGCCACCAGCAGAACCGACAGGGAGGAGGGCTACACCTTC
>-|TRBJ2-7|-|TRBV29-1
CSVLQSSYEQYF
TGCAGCGTCCTACAGAGCTCCTACGAGCAGTACTTC
>-|TRBJ2-1|TRBD2|TRBV3-1/TRBV3-2
CASSQEMWIFREGYNEQFF
TGTGCCAGCAGCCAAGAGATGTGGATCTTCCGGGAGGGTTACAATGAGCAGTTCTTC
>-|TRBJ1-1|-|TRBV5-1
CASSSQGNTEAFF
TGCGCCAGCAGCTCCCAGGGAAACACTGAAGCTTTCTTT
>-|TRBJ1-3|-|TRBV10-3
CAISGTPGGSSGNTIYF
TGTGCCATCAGTGGGACCCCGGGGGGGAGCTCTGGAAACACCATATATTTT
>once|TRBJ2-1|TRBD2|TRBV5-4
CASSSSKLAGGSEQFF
TGTGCCAGCAGCTCATCTAAACTAGCGGGAGGTAGTGAGCAGTTCTTC
>-|TRBJ2-2|TRBD1|TRBV7-8
CASSPGTGSHGELFF
TGTGCCAGCAGTCCCGGGACAGGGTCTCACGGGGAGCTGTTTTTT
>-|TRBJ2-3|TRBD2|TRBV24-1
CATSDPLAGGEDTQYF
TGTGCCACCAGTGATCCTCTAGCGGGAGGGGAAGATACGCAGTATTTT
>-|TRBJ1-4|-|TRBV4-1
CASSHLFGTEEEKLFF
TGCGCCAGCAGCCACCTCTTTGGAACAGAAGAGGAAAAACTGTTTTTT
>-|TRBJ2-7|TRBD2|TRBV7-6
CASSPEGGWTVTSGSIYEQYF
TGTGCCAGCAGCCCCGAAGGGGGGTGGACAGTCACTAGCGGGAGCATCTACGAGCAGTACTTC
>-|TRBJ1-1|-|TRBV28
CASEGNTEAFF
TGTGCCAGCGAGGGGAACACTGAAGCTTTCTTT
>-|TRBJ2-1|TRBD2|TRBV9
CASSHSGSAGNEQFF
TGTGCCAGCAGTCATAGCGGGAGTGCGGGTAATGAGCAGTTCTTC
>-|TRBJ2-7|-|TRBV7-6
CASSLNGDYEQYF
TGTGCCAGCAGCTTAAACGGGGACTACGAGCAGTACTTC
>-|TRBJ2-3|TRBD1|TRBV7-8
CASSTTTTGTGTDTQYF
TGTGCCAGCAGCACAACGACGACAGGGACGGGCACAGATACGCAGTATTTT
>once|TRBJ2-2|TRBD2|TRBV5-1
CASSWGTSEMGGELFF
TGCGCCAGCAGCTGGGGGACTAGCGAGATGGGCGGGGAGCTGTTTTTT
>-|TRBJ2-1|TRBD2|TRBV19
CASSGSMGLADNEQFF
TGTGCCAGTAGCGGTTCCATGGGACTAGCGGACAATGAGCAGTTCTTC
>-|TRBJ2-7|TRBD1|TRBV19
CASSRDREYEQYF
TGTGCCAGTAGTCGGGACAGGGAGTACGAGCAGTACTTC